Included here is one T cell receptor (beta chain) sequence, with context. Its specificity is unknown. The CDR3 runs to 13 residues. Germline CDR1 is MNHEY and CDR2 is SVGAGI. The V and J ends lost 5 bases and 5 bases respectively, with 13 bases between them. The data derive from a study of graft-versus-host responses after intestinal transplantation. Turning to the study itself: Anti-thymocyte globulin induction, then tacrolimus and steroids for about three years, went to all recipients.

Study results and caveats: Among recipient marrow samples, GvH clones were found; some appeared first in ileum or blood. Early after transplant, HvG declines were associated with peak levels of circulating GvH clones.

Profiled with immunoSEQ multiplex PCR; TCRdb holds only in-frame clones, not every one. The sample consists of over 90,000 clones, 80% to 95% of them appearing once. This chain uses TRBV6-5 with TRBJ2-7; D remains ambiguous. The TCR sequence derives from a human donor who received an intestinal transplant. Sample: unstimulated CD8+ T cells sorted from spleen or lymph node cells, taken before intestinal transplant. Written as DNA, the CDR3 is TGTGCCAGCAGTGCGTCCCGGAGTCACGAGCAGTACTTC. Translating gives CASSASRSHEQYF.